This TCR beta chain was profiled in a study of cytomegalovirus exposure and HLA in healthy donors. The PCR made use of 60 Vbeta and 13 Jbeta primers. Clones were sequenced by immunoSEQ multiplex PCR, and TCRdb holds only the in-frame ones, with some missing. The sample has over 75,000 clones, around 10% seen once. Every donor was a healthy person donating bone marrow. Source material: PBMCs. The source is a man over 45 in good health and CMV-seropositive.

CDR3 sequence reads: CASSLLAGGSYDEQFF. CDR3 sequence (DNA): TGCGCCAGCAGCTTGCTAGCGGGAGGCTCATACGATGAGCAGTTCTTC. The rearrangement links TRBV5-1 to TRBJ2-1; TRBD2 matches at 11 bases. CDR3 length: 16 residues. V was pared by 1 base and J by 8 bases, with 8 bases of the junction left unmatched. The V gene's germline CDR1 is SGHRS and CDR2 YFSETQ.